One sample yielded the 17 T cell receptor beta chains listed below, sequenced in a study of T cell changes during pregnancy in multiple sclerosis. Assay: immunoSEQ multiplex PCR; the TCRdb copy retains only in-frame clones and omits some. The sample yields tens of thousands of clones, 80% to 95% seen once. This material consisted of CD4+ T cells from peripheral blood mononuclear cells, taken in the second trimester of pregnancy. All receptors come from a female donor in good health, enrolled as a control in a pregnancy study.

The chain has TRBV27 and TRBJ1-5; a weak D match, TRBD1 (5 bases). With 3 bases removed from V and 2 bases from J, the gap between germline ends came to 8 bases. The germline V gene has CDR1 MNHEY and CDR2 SMNVEV (reference sequence). The length of the CDR3 is 14 residues. As DNA, the CDR3 is TGTGCCAGCAGTTTTAGGGGTGGCAATCAGCCCCAGCATTTT. Protein sequence: CASSFRGGNQPQHF.

The chain has TRBV19 and TRBJ1-4, with D possibly matching TRBD1 (5 bases). CDR1 is LNHDA and CDR2 is SQIVND in the germline V gene (reference sequence). This CDR3 has 13 residues. Trimming removed 8 bases from V and 7 bases from J, with 14 bases in between. DNA of the CDR3: TGTGCCAGTCATGGGGGGATGGCTGAAAAACTGTTTTTT. Translated: CASHGGMAEKLFF.

The chain links TRBV9 to TRBJ2-5; 7 bases fit TRBD1. V was clipped by 4 bases and J by 2 bases; unmatched bases: 11. In germline, CDR1 is SGDLS, CDR2 YYNGEE. The CDR3 spans 16 residues. The CDR3 coding sequence is TGTGCCAGCAGCTTGAGGGGGACAGCAAGTCAAGAGACCCAGTACTTC. Amino acids: CASSLRGTASQETQYF.

This chain uses TRBV28 with TRBJ1-3; 9 nucleotides align to TRBD1. Germline CDR1 is MDHEN and CDR2 is SYDVKM. After removal of 6 bases from V and 1 base from J, the junction contained 10 bases not matched to a gene. There are 17 residues in the CDR3. CDR3 DNA sequence: TGTGCCAGCAGAACCCCGGCGGGACAGGGATCTGGAAACACCATATATTTT. Its protein product is CASRTPAGQGSGNTIYF.

J is TRBJ1-2 and V is TRBV10-3, with D perhaps matching TRBD1 (5 bases). Germline assignment: CDR1 ENHRY and CDR2 SYGVKD. The CDR3 runs 14 residues. Trimming removed 0 bases at V and 1 base at J, with 6 bases between. CDR3 loop: CAISESDSNYGYTF. CDR3 nucleotide sequence: TGTGCCATCAGTGAGTCAGACAGTAACTATGGCTACACCTTC.

V is TRBV5-1 and J is TRBJ1-1; D not resolved. The germline CDR1 and CDR2 sequences are SGHRS and YFSETQ. Trimming left V 4 bases short and J 1 base short, with 11 bases between. The CDR3 has 14 amino acids. In nucleotides, the CDR3 is TGCGCCAGCAGCGGCGGCGACCGGAACACTGAAGCTTTCTTT. Translated, it gives CASSGGDRNTEAFF. The full variable domain, rest sourced from reference TRBV5-1 and TRBJ1-1, is KAGVTQTPRYLIKTRGQQVTLSCSPISGHRSVSWYQQTPGQGLQFLFEYFSETQRNKGNFPGRFSGRQFSNSRSEMNVSTLELGDSALYLCASSGGDRNTEAFFGQGTRLTVV.

The CDR3 region is CASSESNAANTQYF. CDR3 DNA: TGCGCCAGCAGTGAGTCAAATGCCGCGAATACGCAGTATTTT. V is TRBV10-1 and J is TRBJ2-3; D remains ambiguous. Trimming shortened V by 0 bases and J by 7 bases, and 11 bases separated the two germline ends. The CDR3 has 14 residues. Germline V CDR1 and CDR2: WNHNN, SYGVQD (reference sequence).

V is TRBV25-1 and J is TRBJ2-2, with TRBD2 identical over 9 bases. Germline V gene lookup returns CDR1 MGHDK and CDR2 SYGVNS. The trim removed 7 bases at V and 7 bases at J, leaving 4 bases unmatched. This CDR3 has 13 amino acids. This chain's CDR3 is CASKRGAVGELFF. In DNA, the CDR3 is TGTGCCAGCAAGCGGGGGGCGGTCGGGGAGCTGTTTTTT.

This sequence joins TRBV28 and TRBJ1-1; 7 nucleotides align to TRBD1. J was trimmed by 7 bases and V by 5 bases; bases with no gene match: 10. The CDR3 consists of 14 residues. Germline V lookup: CDR1 MDHEN, CDR2 SYDVKM. Written as DNA, the CDR3 is TGTGCCAGCAGTGCGCACCGACAGGGAAGTGAAGCTTTCTTT. Its translation is CASSAHRQGSEAFF. The whole variable domain, filled in from reference TRBV28 and TRBJ1-1, reads DVKVTQSSRYLVKRTGEKVFLECVQDMDHENMFWYRQDPGLGLRLIYFSYDVKMKEKGDIPEGYSVSREKKERFSLILESASTNQTSMYLCASSAHRQGSEAFFGQGTRLTVV.

V usage is TRBV6-4 and J usage is TRBJ2-3; D might be TRBD2 (6 bases). Trimming stripped 4 bases from V and 2 bases from J, with 13 bases between. Germline CDR1 MRHNA, CDR2 SNTAGT. The CDR3 covers 15 residues. The CDR3 DNA reads as TGTGCCAGCAGTGTACGCGGGGAGCCCACAGATACGCAGTATTTT. It specifies CASSVRGEPTDTQYF.

This clone was detected once. V gene TRBV5-5 combines with J gene TRBJ2-1, with 13 positions matching TRBD2. CDR1 is SGHKS, CDR2 YYEKEE, per germline (reference sequence). V was clipped by 3 bases and J by 9 bases; unmatched bases: 6. The CDR3 has 15 residues. CDR3 residues: CASSSTGLAGVEQFF. The DNA of the CDR3 is TGTGCCAGCAGCTCCACCGGACTAGCGGGAGTTGAGCAGTTCTTC. Combining the CDR3 with reference TRBV5-5 and TRBJ2-1 gives the whole variable domain DAGVTQSPTHLIKTRGQQVTLRCSPISGHKSVSWYQQVLGQGPQFIFQYYEKEERGRGNFPDRFSARQFPNYSSELNVNALLLGDSALYLCASSSTGLAGVEQFFGPGTRLTVL.

The V call is TRBV4-1, the J call TRBJ2-7, with 7 bases that match TRBD1. The ends lost 3 bases at V and 3 bases at J; junction bases unmatched: 11. Germline V gene lookup returns CDR1 MGHRA and CDR2 YSYEKL. The CDR3 consists of 16 residues. The CDR3 DNA reads as TGCGCCAGCAGCCAGGGGGACAGCCCGCTAAGCTACGAGCAGTACTTC. This translates into CASSQGDSPLSYEQYF.

V usage is TRBV14 and J usage is TRBJ2-1; TRBD2 is a possible D gene (5 bases). In germline, CDR1 is SGHDN, CDR2 FVKESK. The CDR3 is made up of 13 amino acids. V lost 1 base and J 9 bases, leaving 10 bases between the germline ends. In nucleotides, the CDR3 is TGTGCCAGCAGCCAAGCTGAGGGAACTGAGCAGTTCTTC. Amino acids: CASSQAEGTEQFF.

The V and J genes are TRBV5-6 and TRBJ1-2; D unresolved. This CDR3 is built from 15 residues. Trimming took off 1 base at V and 3 bases at J, with 13 bases between the two ends. CDR1 SGHDT and CDR2 YYEEEE come from the germline V gene. For the CDR3, the DNA is TGTGCCAGCAGCTTGCGGGAAAGGTTATACTATGGCTACACCTTC. This encodes CASSLRERLYYGYTF.

The J gene is TRBJ2-7, the V gene TRBV29-1; TRBD1 aligns across 11 bases. CDR1 is SQVTM, CDR2 ANQGSEA, per germline. The CDR3 is made up of 12 amino acids. The trim removed 6 bases at V and 3 bases at J, leaving 1 base unmatched. CDR3 coding DNA: TGCAGCGTAGGGACAGGGGGCTACGAGCAGTACTTC. It is translated as CSVGTGGYEQYF.

The chain couples TRBV4-1 to TRBJ2-2, with unresolved D. Germline CDR1 MGHRA, CDR2 YSYEKL. The CDR3 consists of 13 residues. V lost 3 bases and J lost 4, with 6 bases in between. CDR3 amino acids: CASSQGLTGELFF. The CDR3, as DNA: TGCGCCAGCAGCCAGGGCCTCACCGGGGAGCTGTTTTTT.

The CDR3 loop is CASSRLTGAPDGYTF. In DNA, the CDR3 is TGCGCCAGCAGCCGATTGACAGGGGCCCCTGATGGCTACACCTTC. The gene calls are TRBV4-3 and TRBJ1-2; 8 nucleotides align to TRBD1. The CDR3 loop spans 15 amino acids. Trimming removed 4 bases from V and 6 bases from J; junction bases left unmatched: 10. Looked up from germline, CDR1 is LGHNA and CDR2 is YSLEER.